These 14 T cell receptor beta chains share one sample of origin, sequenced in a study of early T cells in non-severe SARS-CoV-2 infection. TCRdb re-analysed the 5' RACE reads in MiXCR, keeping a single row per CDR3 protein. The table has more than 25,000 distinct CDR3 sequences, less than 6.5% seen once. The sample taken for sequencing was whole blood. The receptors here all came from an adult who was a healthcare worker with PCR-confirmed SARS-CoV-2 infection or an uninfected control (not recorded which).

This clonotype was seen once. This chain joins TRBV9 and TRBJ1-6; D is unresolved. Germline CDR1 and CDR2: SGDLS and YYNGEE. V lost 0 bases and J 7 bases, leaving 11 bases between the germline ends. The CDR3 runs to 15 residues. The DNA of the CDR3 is TGTGCCAGCAGCGTAGCGGCAGGCGCCAATTCACCCCTCCACTTT. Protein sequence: CASSVAAGANSPLHF. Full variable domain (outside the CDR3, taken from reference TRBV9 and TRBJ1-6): DSGVTQTPKHLITATGQRVTLRCSPRSGDLSVYWYQQSLDQGLQFLIQYYNGEERAKGNILERFSAQQFPDLHSELNLSSLELGDSALYFCASSVAAGANSPLHFGNGTRLTVT.

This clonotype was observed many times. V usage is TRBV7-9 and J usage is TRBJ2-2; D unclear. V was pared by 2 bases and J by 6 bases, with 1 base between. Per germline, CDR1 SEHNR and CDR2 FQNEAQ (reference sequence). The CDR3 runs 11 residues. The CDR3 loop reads CASSLPGELFF. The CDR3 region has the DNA TGTGCCAGCAGCTTACCCGGGGAGCTGTTTTTT.

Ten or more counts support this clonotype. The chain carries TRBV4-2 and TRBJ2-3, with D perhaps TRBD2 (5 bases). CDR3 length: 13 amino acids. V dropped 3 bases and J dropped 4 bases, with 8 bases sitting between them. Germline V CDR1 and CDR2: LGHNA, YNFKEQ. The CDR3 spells CASSQEESDTQYF. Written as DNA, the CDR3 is TGTGCCAGCAGCCAGGAGGAATCAGATACGCAGTATTTT.

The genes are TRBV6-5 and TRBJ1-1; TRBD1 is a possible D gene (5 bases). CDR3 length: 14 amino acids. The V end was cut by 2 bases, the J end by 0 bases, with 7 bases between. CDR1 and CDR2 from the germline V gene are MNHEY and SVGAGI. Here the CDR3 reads CASSYGTVNTEAFF. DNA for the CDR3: TGTGCCAGCAGTTACGGGACGGTGAACACTGAAGCTTTCTTT.

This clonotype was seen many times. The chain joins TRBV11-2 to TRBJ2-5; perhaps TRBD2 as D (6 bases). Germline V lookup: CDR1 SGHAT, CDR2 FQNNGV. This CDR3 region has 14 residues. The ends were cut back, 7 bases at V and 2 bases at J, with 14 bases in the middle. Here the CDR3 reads CASNRPGRQETQYF. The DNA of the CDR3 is TGTGCCAGCAACCGCCCTGGGAGGCAAGAGACCCAGTACTTC.

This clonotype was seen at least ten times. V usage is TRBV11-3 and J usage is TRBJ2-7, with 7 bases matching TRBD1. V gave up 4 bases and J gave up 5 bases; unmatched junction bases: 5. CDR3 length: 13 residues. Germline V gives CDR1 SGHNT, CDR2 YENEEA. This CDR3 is CASSSTGIDEQYF. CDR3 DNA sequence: TGTGCCAGCAGCTCGACAGGGATCGACGAGCAGTACTTC.

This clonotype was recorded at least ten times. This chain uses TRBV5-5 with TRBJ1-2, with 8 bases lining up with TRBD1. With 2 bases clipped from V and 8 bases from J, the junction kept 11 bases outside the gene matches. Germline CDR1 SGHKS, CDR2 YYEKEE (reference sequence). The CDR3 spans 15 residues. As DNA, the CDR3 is TGTGCCAGCAGCTTAACAGGGGGATATTCGGGCGGCTACACCTTC. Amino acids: CASSLTGGYSGGYTF.

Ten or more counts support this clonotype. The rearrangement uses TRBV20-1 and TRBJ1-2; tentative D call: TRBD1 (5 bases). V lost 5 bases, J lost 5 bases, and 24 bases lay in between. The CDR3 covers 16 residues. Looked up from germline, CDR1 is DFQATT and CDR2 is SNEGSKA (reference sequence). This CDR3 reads CSARVLGPGPSYGYTF. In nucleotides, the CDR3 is TGCAGTGCTCGGGTTCTTGGTCCGGGACCAAGTTATGGCTACACCTTC.

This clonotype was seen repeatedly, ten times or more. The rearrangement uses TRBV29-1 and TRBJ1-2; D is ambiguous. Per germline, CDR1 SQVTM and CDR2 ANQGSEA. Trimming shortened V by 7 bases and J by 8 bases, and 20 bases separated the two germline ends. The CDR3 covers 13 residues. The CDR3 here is CSAILVTDGGYTF. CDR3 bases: TGCAGCGCCATCTTGGTGACGGACGGGGGCTACACCTTC.

This chain's CDR3 is CASSLAWLANEQFF. DNA for the CDR3: TGTGCCAGCAGCTTAGCCTGGCTAGCCAATGAGCAGTTCTTC. This rearrangement joins TRBV7-9 to TRBJ2-1; D might be TRBD2 (5 bases). V lost 0 bases, J lost 6 bases, and 9 bases lay in between. The CDR3 is 14 residues long. The germline gives CDR1 SEHNR, CDR2 FQNEAQ (reference sequence).

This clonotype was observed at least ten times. CDR3 residues: CASRHEGTEAFF. The CDR3 nucleotides are TGCGCCAGCAGACACGAGGGGACTGAAGCTTTCTTT. This chain uses TRBV5-1 with TRBJ1-1; weak D call: TRBD1 (5 bases). The germline CDR1 and CDR2 sequences are SGHRS and YFSETQ. The CDR3 consists of 12 residues. The V end was cut by 5 bases, the J end by 5 bases, with 10 bases between.

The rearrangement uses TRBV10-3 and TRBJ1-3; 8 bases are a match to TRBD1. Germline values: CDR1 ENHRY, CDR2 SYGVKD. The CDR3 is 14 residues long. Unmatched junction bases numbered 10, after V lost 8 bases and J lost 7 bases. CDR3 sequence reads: CAIGDRGPGNTIYF. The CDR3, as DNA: TGTGCCATCGGAGACAGGGGCCCCGGGAACACCATATATTTT.

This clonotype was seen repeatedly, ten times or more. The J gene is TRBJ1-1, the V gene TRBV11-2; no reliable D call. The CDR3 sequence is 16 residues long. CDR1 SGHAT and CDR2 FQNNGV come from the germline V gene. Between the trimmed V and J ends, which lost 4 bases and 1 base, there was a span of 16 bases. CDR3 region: CASSSGIGRRNTEAFF. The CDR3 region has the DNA TGTGCCAGCAGCTCGGGGATCGGACGGAGGAACACTGAAGCTTTCTTT.

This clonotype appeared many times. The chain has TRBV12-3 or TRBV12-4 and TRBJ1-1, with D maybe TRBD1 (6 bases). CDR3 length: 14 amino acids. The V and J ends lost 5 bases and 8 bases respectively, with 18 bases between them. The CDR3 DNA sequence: TGTGCCAGCAGTCCCCAAATCGGACAGCTAGAAGCTTTCTTT. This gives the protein CASSPQIGQLEAFF.